Sequencing of this TCR beta chain was carried out in a study of blood T cells in healthy people across ages. Drawing of peripheral blood yielded roughly 9.8 milliliters from each donor. A second PCR of about 6 to 12 cycles used a sample-barcoded 5' primer and a J-beta primer mix. TCRdb reprocessed the 5' RACE reads with MiXCR, giving one entry per CDR3 protein. This table holds some 710,000 distinct CDR3 sequences, around 45% found once. V was cut by 6 bases and J by 9 bases, with 15 bases left in between. From germline, CDR1 is MGHDK and CDR2 SYGVNS. The CDR3 totals 13 residues. By sample fraction, this clonotype is large (0.1 to 1%).

Sequenced material: blood. This receptor was taken from an older man in good health. The rearrangement joins TRBV25-1 to TRBJ2-1; weak D call: TRBD2 (6 bases). CDR3 nucleotides: TGTGCCAGCAGGGGACTTGGAAGGGGTGAGCAGTTCTTC. Amino acid sequence: CASRGLGRGEQFF.